Each of the 5 T cell receptor beta chains below was sequenced from the same sample in a study of low-dose radiotherapy and immunotherapy resistance in tumors. TRAV and TRBV primers primed cDNA for both TCRalpha and TCRbeta. It was with a constant-region primer and a V-primer adapter that TCRs were amplified over about 20 PCR cycles. From the reads, TCRdb called clonotypes with MiXCR, one entry per CDR3 protein. The sample has 75,000 to 95,000 distinct CDR3 sequences, more than 8% seen once; the top ten hold about 1%. Time point: before trial treatment. The starting material was PBMCs, obtained before treatment. These receptors came from a male donor with prostate cancer.

This clonotype was observed many times. The chain couples TRBV13 to TRBJ1-6; 7 bases map to TRBD1. The CDR3 has 15 amino acids. Germline V CDR1 and CDR2: PRHDT, FYEKMQ (reference sequence). V dropped 5 bases and J dropped 10; count of bases not matched to a gene: 11. DNA of the CDR3: TGTGCCAGCAGCGGACGCAGGGGGTTCGAATCACCCCTCCACTTT. Its protein is CASSGRRGFESPLHF.

This clonotype showed up many times. The chain is built from TRBV7-2 and TRBJ2-1; D gene uncertain. The CDR3 is 15 amino acids. Trimming stripped 1 base from V and 1 base from J, with 8 bases between. The germline V gene has CDR1 SGHTA and CDR2 FQGNSA. CDR3 DNA: TGTGCCAGCAGCTTAGATCGATGGTCCTACAATGAGCAGTTCTTC. Encoded protein: CASSLDRWSYNEQFF.

This clonotype has a count of ten or more. The chain joins TRBV5-4 to TRBJ2-1; D gene ambiguous. Trimming removed 2 bases from V and 8 bases from J, with 11 bases in between. The CDR3 consists of 13 residues. Germline-derived CDR1 and CDR2 are SGHNT and YYREEE (reference sequence). The CDR3 loop is CASSFVRADEQFF. The CDR3 DNA is TGTGCCAGCAGCTTCGTAAGGGCCGATGAGCAGTTCTTC.

This clonotype came up many times. V usage is TRBV6-2 or TRBV6-3 and J usage is TRBJ1-1; weak D call: TRBD1 (5 bases). The germline CDR1 and CDR2 sequences are MNHEY and SVGEGT. Between the trimmed V and J ends, which lost 5 bases and 1 base, there was a span of 14 bases. The CDR3 spans 15 residues. The CDR3 protein is CASSRTGTANTEAFF. DNA for the CDR3: TGTGCCAGCAGTAGAACCGGGACGGCGAACACTGAAGCTTTCTTT.

This clonotype was detected ten times or more. V gene TRBV28 combines with J gene TRBJ2-2; tentatively, D is TRBD1 (7 bases). This CDR3 is built from 19 residues. V dropped 2 bases and J dropped 0 bases, with 19 bases sitting between them. Per the germline V gene, CDR1 is MDHEN and CDR2 is SYDVKM. The CDR3 protein is CASSLPQGGAATNTGELFF. The CDR3 coding sequence is TGTGCCAGCAGTTTACCCCAGGGGGGTGCGGCTACGAACACCGGGGAGCTGTTTTTT. Supplemented by reference TRBV28 and TRBJ2-2, the full variable domain reads DVKVTQSSRYLVKRTGEKVFLECVQDMDHENMFWYRQDPGLGLRLIYFSYDVKMKEKGDIPEGYSVSREKKERFSLILESASTNQTSMYLCASSLPQGGAATNTGELFFGEGSRLTVL.